This T cell receptor beta chain was sequenced during a study of early T cells in non-severe SARS-CoV-2 infection. Study-wide results and limits: In VDJdb matching, anti-spike CD8 responses were favored while private and CD4 specificities went missing.

Individual cDNA molecules received unique molecular identifiers. TCRdb independently ran MiXCR on the 5' RACE reads; one entry per CDR3 protein. The sample includes 45,000 or so distinct CDR3 sequences, over 5% of them seen just once. This clonotype was counted between two and nine times. Its antigen is as yet unknown. J gave up 6 bases and V 4 bases, and 5 bases lay outside the gene matches. Per the germline V gene, CDR1 is SEHNR and CDR2 is FQNEAQ (reference sequence). The CDR3 length is 14 residues. This chain links TRBV7-9 with TRBJ1-1; 10 positions agree with TRBD1. The sample comprised whole blood. The TCR sequence derives from an adult who was a healthcare worker with PCR-confirmed SARS-CoV-2 infection or an uninfected control (not recorded which). The DNA of the CDR3 is TGTGCCAGCAGCTCGGACAGGGGGGGCCCTGAAGCTTTCTTT. This translates into CASSSDRGGPEAFF.